One and the same sample provided the 5 T cell receptor beta chains below, sequenced in a study of glioma-infiltrating T cells after dendritic cell vaccination (dated by TCRdb to the mid-2010s). Libraries were made using the immunoSEQ multiplex PCR assay. TCRdb mirrors the immuneACCESS table, restricted to in-frame sequences. Some clones are absent from its copies; in checked studies, under half trace to an unresolved V gene, and the reason for the others is unknown. This sample gives about 92,000 clones in total; approximately 90% of them show up just once. The top ten hold 15% to 18% of the sample. Sequenced material: blood, taken before dendritic cell vaccination. Every receptor here comes from a human donor with glioblastoma.

The rearrangement links TRBV7-9 to TRBJ2-4; 14 nucleotides align to TRBD2. The CDR3 has 15 amino acids. From germline, CDR1 is SEHNR and CDR2 FQNEAQ (reference sequence). The ends lost 5 bases at V and 5 bases at J; junction bases unmatched: 2. The CDR3 region is CASSMTSGGENIQYF. DNA of the CDR3: TGTGCCAGCAGCATGACTAGCGGGGGGGAAAACATTCAGTACTTC.

This chain links TRBV5-1 with TRBJ1-1, with TRBD1 matching over 8 bases. The CDR3 spans 14 residues. Germline CDR1 SGHRS, CDR2 YFSETQ. The V and J ends lost 2 bases and 2 bases, in that order; junction bases with no gene match: 2. The CDR3 DNA follows: TGCGCCAGCAGCTTCTCAGGGGGCAACACTGAAGCTTTCTTT. Its translation: CASSFSGGNTEAFF.

The rearrangement joins TRBV5-1 to TRBJ2-7; 7 bases are a match to TRBD1. Per the germline V gene, CDR1 is SGHRS and CDR2 is YFSETQ. V dropped 4 bases and J dropped 3; count of bases not matched to a gene: 13. CDR3 length: 16 amino acids. The CDR3 DNA reads TGCGCCAGCAGCCTGTTATCCGGGACAGTATTCTACGAGCAGTACTTC. Translation gives CASSLLSGTVFYEQYF.

The rearrangement uses TRBV9 and TRBJ1-1; 12 bases fit TRBD1. This CDR3 comprises 18 residues. V lost 0 bases and J lost 3; bases outside the gene matches: 9. Germline V gene sequence: CDR1 SGDLS, CDR2 YYNGEE. The CDR3 region is CASSVEGTGGGLYTEAFF. The CDR3 DNA follows: TGTGCCAGCAGCGTAGAGGGGACAGGGGGCGGTTTGTACACTGAAGCTTTCTTT.

The chain couples TRBV28 to TRBJ1-1; D gene ambiguous. The CDR3 runs 13 residues. Trimming removed 11 bases from V and 1 base from J, with 14 bases in between. From germline, CDR1 is MDHEN and CDR2 SYDVKM. CDR3 sequence reads: CAVTLTGNTEAFF. The CDR3 nucleotides read TGTGCCGTAACTTTGACGGGGAACACTGAAGCTTTCTTT.